The clone carrying this T cell receptor beta chain has just a few counts. Its target is not known. Template switching added a universal primer site, and cDNA bore unique molecular identifiers. TCRdb recomputed calls from the 5' RACE reads with MiXCR, one row per CDR3 protein. In the table there are roughly 350,000 distinct CDR3 sequences, approximately 10% of which are singletons. Trimming left V 2 bases short and J 6 bases short, with 7 bases between. The CDR3 totals 12 residues. The germline V gene has CDR1 GTSNPN and CDR2 SVGIG (reference sequence). This specimen comes from a study of identical twins. Study-level results: Insertions were reduced in abundant cord blood beta clonotypes but not in memory repertoires. Twins shared beta out-of-frame sequences in excess, but this excess was weaker.

Sequencing input: naive T cells sorted from blood. The chain combines TRBV30 with TRBJ2-2; tentatively, D is TRBD1 or TRBD2 (5 bases each). The source of this sequence is a woman aged 45-59 years in good health. CDR3 bases: TGTGCCTGGAGTTCGGGGCCCGGGGAGCTGTTTTTT. This translates into CAWSSGPGELFF.